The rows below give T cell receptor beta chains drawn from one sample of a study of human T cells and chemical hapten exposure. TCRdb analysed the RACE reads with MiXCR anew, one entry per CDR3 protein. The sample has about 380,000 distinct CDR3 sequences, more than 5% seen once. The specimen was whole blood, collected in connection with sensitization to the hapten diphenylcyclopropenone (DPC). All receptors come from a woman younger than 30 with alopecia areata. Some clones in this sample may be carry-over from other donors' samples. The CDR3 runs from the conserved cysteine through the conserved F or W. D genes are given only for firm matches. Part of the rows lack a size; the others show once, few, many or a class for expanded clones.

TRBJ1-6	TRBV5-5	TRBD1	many	CASSLDPRGPNSPLHF	TGTGCCAGCAGCCTTGACCCTAGGGGGCCTAATTCACCCCTCCACTTT
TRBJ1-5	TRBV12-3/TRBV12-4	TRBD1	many	CASSLRQGNQPQHF	TGTGCCAGCAGTTTAAGACAGGGTAACCAGCCCCAGCATTTT
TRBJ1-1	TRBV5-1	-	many	CASSSRTERKAFF	TGCGCCAGCAGCTCCCGGACCGAAAGGAAAGCTTTCTTT
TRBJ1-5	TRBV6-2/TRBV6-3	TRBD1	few	CASRQGAGQPQHF	TGTGCCAGCAGGCAGGGGGCCGGGCAGCCCCAGCATTTT
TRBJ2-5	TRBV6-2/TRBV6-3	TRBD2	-	CASSYGLAGARYQETQYF	TGTGCCAGCAGTTACGGACTAGCGGGGGCCCGGTACCAAGAGACCCAGTACTTC
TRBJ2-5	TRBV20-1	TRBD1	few	CSARVEDRAETQYF	TGCAGTGCTAGAGTCGAAGACAGGGCAGAGACCCAGTACTTC
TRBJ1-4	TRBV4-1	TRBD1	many	CASSPRTGEGEKLFF	TGCGCCAGCAGCCCCCGGACAGGGGAGGGAGAAAAACTGTTTTTT
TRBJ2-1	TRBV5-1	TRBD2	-	CASSSQTSGSYNEQFF	TGCGCCAGCAGCTCCCAGACTAGCGGGTCCTACAATGAGCAGTTCTTC
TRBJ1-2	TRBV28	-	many	CASRSQGNYGYTF	TGTGCCAGCAGGTCACAGGGTAACTATGGCTACACCTTC
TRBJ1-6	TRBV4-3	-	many	CASSQVFERPTLTGIDSPLHF	TGCGCCAGCAGCCAAGTCTTTGAGCGCCCAACTCTGACAGGAATTGATTCACCCCTCCACTTT
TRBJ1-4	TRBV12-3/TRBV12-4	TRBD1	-	CASSYSGTGNEKLIF	TGTGCCAGCAGCTACTCCGGGACAGGGAATGAAAAACTGATTTTT
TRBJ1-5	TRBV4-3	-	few	CASSQDWSNQPQHF	TGCGCCAGCAGCCAAGATTGGAGCAATCAGCCCCAGCATTTT
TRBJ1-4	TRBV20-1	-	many	CSARAVTNEKLFF	TGCAGTGCTAGGGCAGTAACTAATGAAAAACTGTTTTTT
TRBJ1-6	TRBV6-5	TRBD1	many	CASSYSRQGSNSPLHF	TGTGCCAGCAGTTACTCGAGACAGGGTAGTAATTCACCCCTCCACTTT
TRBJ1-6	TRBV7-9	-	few	CASSLTQGGYNSPLHF	TGTGCCAGCAGCTTAACGCAGGGAGGATATAATTCACCCCTCCACTTT
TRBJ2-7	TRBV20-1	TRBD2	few	CSATLGGSSYEQYF	TGCAGTGCTACTCTCGGGGGGTCCTCCTACGAGCAGTACTTC
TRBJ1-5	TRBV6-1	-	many	CASSDRVSGPQHF	TGTGCCAGCAGTGATCGGGTGAGTGGGCCCCAGCATTTT
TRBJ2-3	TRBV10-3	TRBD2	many	CATRGGPDTQYF	TGTGCCACCCGGGGGGGCCCGGATACGCAGTATTTT
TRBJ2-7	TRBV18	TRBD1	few	CASSTGTFGEQYF	TGTGCCAGCTCGACAGGGACCTTTGGCGAGCAGTACTTC
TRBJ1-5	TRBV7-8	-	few	CASSSIQSGLGDQPQHF	TGTGCCAGCAGCTCAATACAGTCCGGGTTGGGTGATCAGCCCCAGCATTTT
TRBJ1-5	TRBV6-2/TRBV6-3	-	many	CASSYSGQPQHF	TGTGCCAGCAGTTACTCTGGCCAGCCCCAGCATTTT
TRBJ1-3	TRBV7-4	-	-	CALPGNTIYF	TGTGCCCTCCCCGGAAACACCATATATTTT
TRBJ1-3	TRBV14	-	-	CASSQGGRVNTIYF	TGTGCCAGCAGCCAAGGTGGGAGAGTAAACACCATATATTTT
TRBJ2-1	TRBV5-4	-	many	CASTWGDDNEQFF	TGTGCCAGCACCTGGGGGGACGACAATGAGCAGTTCTTC
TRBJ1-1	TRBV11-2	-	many	CASSLTDFRALEAFF	TGTGCCAGCAGCCTGACCGACTTCCGGGCTCTTGAAGCTTTCTTT